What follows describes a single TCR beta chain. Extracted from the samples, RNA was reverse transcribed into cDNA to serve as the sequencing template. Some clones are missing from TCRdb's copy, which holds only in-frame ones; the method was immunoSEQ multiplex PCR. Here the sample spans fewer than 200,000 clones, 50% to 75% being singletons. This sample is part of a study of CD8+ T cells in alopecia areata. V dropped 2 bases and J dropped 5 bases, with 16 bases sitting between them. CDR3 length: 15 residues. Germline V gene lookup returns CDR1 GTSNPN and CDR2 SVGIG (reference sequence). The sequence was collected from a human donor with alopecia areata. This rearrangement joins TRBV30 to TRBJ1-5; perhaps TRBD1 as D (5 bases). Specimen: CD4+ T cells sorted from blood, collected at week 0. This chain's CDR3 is CAWSPLGGSHQPQHF. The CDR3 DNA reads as TGTGCCTGGAGTCCACTCGGGGGTTCGCATCAGCCCCAGCATTTT.